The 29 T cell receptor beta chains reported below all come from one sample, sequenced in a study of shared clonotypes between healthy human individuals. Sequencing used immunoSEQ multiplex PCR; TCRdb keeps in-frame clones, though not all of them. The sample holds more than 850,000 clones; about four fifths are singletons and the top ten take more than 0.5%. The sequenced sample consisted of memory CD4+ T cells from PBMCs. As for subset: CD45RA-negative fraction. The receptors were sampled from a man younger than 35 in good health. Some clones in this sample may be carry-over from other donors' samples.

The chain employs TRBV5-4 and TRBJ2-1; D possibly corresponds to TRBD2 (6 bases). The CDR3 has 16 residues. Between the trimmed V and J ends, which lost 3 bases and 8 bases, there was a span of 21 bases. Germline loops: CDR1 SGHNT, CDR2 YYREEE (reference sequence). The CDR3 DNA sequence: TGTGCCAGCAGCTCGACGTTTGCGGGACTCGGCCATGAGCAGTTCTTC. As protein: CASSSTFAGLGHEQFF.

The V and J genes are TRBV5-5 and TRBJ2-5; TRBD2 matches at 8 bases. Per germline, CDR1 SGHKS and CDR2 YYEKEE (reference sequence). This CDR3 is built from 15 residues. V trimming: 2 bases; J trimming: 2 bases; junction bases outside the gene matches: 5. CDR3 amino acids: CASSLSGSWQETQYF. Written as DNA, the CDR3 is TGTGCCAGCAGCTTAAGCGGGAGCTGGCAAGAGACCCAGTACTTC.

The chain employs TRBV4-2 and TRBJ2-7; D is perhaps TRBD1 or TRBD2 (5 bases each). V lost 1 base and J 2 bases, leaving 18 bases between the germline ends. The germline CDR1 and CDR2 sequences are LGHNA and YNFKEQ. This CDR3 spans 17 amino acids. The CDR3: CASSQALRDVLPYEQYF. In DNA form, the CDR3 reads TGTGCCAGCAGCCAAGCCCTCCGGGACGTCTTGCCCTACGAGCAGTACTTC.

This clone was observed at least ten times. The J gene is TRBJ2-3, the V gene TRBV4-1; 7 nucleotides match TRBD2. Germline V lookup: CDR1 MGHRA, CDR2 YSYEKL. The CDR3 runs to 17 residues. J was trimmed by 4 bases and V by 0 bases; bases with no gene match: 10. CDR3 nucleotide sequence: TGCGCCAGCAGCCAAGATCCTGGGGGGAGGGCCGCAGATACGCAGTATTTT. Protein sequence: CASSQDPGGRAADTQYF.

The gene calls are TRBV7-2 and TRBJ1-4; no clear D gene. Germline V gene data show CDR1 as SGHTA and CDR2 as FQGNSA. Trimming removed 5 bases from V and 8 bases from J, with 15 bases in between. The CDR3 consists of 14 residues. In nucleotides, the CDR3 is TGTGCCAGCAGCGATCAGACTGGGTCCGAAAAACTGTTTTTT. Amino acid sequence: CASSDQTGSEKLFF.

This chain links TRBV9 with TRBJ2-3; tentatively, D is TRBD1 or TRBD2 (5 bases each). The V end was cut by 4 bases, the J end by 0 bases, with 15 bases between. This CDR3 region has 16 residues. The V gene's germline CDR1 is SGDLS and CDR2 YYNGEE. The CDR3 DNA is TGTGCCAGCAGCTGGTGGGACCAGCCTAGCACAGATACGCAGTATTTT. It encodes CASSWWDQPSTDTQYF.

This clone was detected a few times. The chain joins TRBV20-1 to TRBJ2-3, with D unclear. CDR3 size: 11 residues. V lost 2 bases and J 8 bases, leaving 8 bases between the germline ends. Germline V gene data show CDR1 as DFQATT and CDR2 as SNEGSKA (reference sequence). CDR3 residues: CSARMATTQYF. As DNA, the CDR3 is TGCAGTGCTAGAATGGCGACTACGCAGTATTTT.

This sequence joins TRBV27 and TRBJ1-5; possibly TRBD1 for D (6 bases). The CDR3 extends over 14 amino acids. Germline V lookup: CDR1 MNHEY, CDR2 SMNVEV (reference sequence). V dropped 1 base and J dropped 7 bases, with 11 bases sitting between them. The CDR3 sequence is CASSLLGRGQPQHF. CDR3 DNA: TGTGCCAGCAGTTTATTGGGGAGGGGGCAGCCCCAGCATTTT.

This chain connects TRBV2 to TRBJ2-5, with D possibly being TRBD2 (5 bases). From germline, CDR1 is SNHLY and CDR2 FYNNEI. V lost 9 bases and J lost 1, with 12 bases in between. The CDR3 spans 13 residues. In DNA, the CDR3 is TGTGCCAGTAAAGAGGGATTCCAAGAGACCCAGTACTTC. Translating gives CASKEGFQETQYF.

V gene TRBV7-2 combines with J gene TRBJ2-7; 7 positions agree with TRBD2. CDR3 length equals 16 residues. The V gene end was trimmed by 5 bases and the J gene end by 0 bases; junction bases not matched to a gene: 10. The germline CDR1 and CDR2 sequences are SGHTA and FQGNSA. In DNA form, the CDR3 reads TGTGCCAGCAGCACACGAGGACTAGGGCTCTCCTACGAGCAGTACTTC. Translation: CASSTRGLGLSYEQYF. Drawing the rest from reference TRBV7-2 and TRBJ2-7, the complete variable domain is GAGVSQSPSNKVTEKGKDVELRCDPISGHTALYWYRQSLGQGLEFLIYFQGNSAPDKSGLPSDRFSAERTGGSVSTLTIQRTQQEDSAVYLCASSTRGLGLSYEQYFGPGTRLTVT.

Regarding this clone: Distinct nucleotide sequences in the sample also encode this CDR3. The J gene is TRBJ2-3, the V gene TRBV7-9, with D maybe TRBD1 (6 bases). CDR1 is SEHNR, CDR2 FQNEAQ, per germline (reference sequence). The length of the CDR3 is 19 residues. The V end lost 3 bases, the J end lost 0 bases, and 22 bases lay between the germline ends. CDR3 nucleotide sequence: TGTGCCAGCAGCTTCGGGCTAGCTGGGGGCGGAACTAGCACAGATACGCAGTATTTT. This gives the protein CASSFGLAGGGTSTDTQYF. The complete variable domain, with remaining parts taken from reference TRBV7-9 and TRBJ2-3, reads DTGVSQNPRHKITKRGQNVTFRCDPISEHNRLYWYRQTLGQGPEFLTYFQNEAQLEKSRLLSDRFSAERPKGSFSTLEIQRTEQGDSAMYLCASSFGLAGGGTSTDTQYFGPGTRLTVL.

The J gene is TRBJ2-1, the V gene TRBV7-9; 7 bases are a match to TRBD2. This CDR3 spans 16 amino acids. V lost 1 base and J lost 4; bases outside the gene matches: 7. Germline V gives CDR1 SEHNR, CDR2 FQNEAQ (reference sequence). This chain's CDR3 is CASSLVRDSGYNEQFF. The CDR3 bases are TGTGCCAGCAGCTTAGTCCGGGATAGCGGGTACAATGAGCAGTTCTTC. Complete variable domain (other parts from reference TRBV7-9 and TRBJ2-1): DTGVSQNPRHKITKRGQNVTFRCDPISEHNRLYWYRQTLGQGPEFLTYFQNEAQLEKSRLLSDRFSAERPKGSFSTLEIQRTEQGDSAMYLCASSLVRDSGYNEQFFGPGTRLTVL.

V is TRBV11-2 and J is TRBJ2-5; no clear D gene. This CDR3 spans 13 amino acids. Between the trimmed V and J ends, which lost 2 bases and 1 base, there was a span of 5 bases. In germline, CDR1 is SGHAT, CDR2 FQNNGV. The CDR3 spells CASSLRFQETQYF. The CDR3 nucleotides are TGTGCCAGCAGCTTACGATTCCAAGAGACCCAGTACTTC.

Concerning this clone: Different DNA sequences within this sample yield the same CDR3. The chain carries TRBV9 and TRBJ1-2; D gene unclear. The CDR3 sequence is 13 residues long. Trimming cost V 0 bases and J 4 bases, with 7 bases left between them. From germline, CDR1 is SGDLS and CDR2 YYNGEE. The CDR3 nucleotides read TGTGCCAGCAGCGTAGCAAGCGGCTATGGCTACACCTTC. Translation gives CASSVASGYGYTF.

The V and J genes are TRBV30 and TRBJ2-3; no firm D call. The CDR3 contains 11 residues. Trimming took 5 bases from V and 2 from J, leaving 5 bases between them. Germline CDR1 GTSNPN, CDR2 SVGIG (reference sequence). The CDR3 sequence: CAWGDTDTQYF. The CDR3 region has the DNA TGTGCCTGGGGCGACACAGATACGCAGTATTTT.

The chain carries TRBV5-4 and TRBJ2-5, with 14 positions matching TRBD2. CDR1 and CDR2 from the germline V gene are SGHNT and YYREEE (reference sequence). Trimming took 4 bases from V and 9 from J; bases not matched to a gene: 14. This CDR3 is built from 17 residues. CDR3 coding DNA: TGTGCCAGCAGCAACCTAGGGACTAGCGGGAGATGGGCGGCCCAGTACTTC. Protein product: CASSNLGTSGRWAAQYF.

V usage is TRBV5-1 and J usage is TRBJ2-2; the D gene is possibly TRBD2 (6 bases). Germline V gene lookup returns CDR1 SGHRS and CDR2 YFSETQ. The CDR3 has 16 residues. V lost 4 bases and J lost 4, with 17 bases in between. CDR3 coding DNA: TGCGCCAGCAGCCCCACCGCTAGCGCAACCACCGGGGAGCTGTTTTTT. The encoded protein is CASSPTASATTGELFF. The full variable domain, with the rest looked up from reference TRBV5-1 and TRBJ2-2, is KAGVTQTPRYLIKTRGQQVTLSCSPISGHRSVSWYQQTPGQGLQFLFEYFSETQRNKGNFPGRFSGRQFSNSRSEMNVSTLELGDSALYLCASSPTASATTGELFFGEGSRLTVL.

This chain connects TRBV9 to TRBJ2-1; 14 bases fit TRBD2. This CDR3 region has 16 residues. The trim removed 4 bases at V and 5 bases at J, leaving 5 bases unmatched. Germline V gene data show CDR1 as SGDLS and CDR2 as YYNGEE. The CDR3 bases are TGTGCCAGCAGCCCCCGGGGACTAGCGGGAGACAATGAGCAGTTCTTC. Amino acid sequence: CASSPRGLAGDNEQFF.

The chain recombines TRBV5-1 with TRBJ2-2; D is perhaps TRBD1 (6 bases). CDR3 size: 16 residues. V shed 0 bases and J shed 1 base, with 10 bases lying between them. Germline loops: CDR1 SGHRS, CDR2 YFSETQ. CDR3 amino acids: CASSLEGVGNTGELFF. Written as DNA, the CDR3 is TGCGCCAGCAGCTTGGAGGGGGTCGGGAACACCGGGGAGCTGTTTTTT. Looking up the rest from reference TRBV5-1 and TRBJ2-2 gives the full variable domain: KAGVTQTPRYLIKTRGQQVTLSCSPISGHRSVSWYQQTPGQGLQFLFEYFSETQRNKGNFPGRFSGRQFSNSRSEMNVSTLELGDSALYLCASSLEGVGNTGELFFGEGSRLTVL.

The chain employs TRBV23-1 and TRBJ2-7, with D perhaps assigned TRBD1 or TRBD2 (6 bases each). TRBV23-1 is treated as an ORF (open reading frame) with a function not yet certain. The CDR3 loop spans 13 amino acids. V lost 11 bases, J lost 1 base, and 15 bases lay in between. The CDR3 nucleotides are TGCGCCTGGACGGGGGCCCCTTCCTACGAGCAGTACTTC. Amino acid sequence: CAWTGAPSYEQYF.

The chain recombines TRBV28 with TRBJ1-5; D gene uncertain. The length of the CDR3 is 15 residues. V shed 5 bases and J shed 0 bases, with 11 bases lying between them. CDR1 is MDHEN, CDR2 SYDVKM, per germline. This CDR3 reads CASSPYIGSNQPQHF. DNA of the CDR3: TGTGCCAGCAGTCCGTATATCGGTAGCAATCAGCCCCAGCATTTT.

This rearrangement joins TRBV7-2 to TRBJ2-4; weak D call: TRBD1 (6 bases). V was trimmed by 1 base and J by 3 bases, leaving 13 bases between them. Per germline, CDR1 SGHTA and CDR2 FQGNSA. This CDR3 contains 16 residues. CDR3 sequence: CASSLVGGSIKNIQYF. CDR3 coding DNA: TGTGCCAGCAGCTTAGTTGGGGGCAGTATCAAAAACATTCAGTACTTC.

CDR3 loop: CASSQDGGWSYGYTF. The CDR3 DNA reads as TGTGCCAGCAGCCAAGATGGTGGCTGGAGCTATGGCTACACCTTC. The V gene is TRBV4-2, the J gene TRBJ1-2; D ambiguous. Trimming cost V 0 bases and J 4 bases, with 12 bases left between them. Germline V gene lookup returns CDR1 LGHNA and CDR2 YNFKEQ. The CDR3 runs 15 residues.

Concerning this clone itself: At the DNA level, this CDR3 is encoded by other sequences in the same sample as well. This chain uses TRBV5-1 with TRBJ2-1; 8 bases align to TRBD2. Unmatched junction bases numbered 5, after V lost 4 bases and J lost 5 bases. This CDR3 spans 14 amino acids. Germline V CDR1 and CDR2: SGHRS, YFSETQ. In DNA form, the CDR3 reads TGCGCCAGCAGCCCTCGGGGGGGTGACAATGAGCAGTTCTTC. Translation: CASSPRGGDNEQFF.

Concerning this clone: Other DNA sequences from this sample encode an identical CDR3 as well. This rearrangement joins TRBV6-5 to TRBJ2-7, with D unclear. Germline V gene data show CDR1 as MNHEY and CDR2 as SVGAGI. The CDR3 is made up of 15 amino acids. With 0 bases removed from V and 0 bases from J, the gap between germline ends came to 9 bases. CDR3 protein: CASSYSGESSYEQYF. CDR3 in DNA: TGTGCCAGCAGTTACTCGGGCGAGAGCTCCTACGAGCAGTACTTC.

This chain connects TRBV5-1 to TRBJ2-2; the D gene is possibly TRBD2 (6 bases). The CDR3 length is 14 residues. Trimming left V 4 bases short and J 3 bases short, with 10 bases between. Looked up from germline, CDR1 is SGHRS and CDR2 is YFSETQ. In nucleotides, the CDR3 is TGCGCCAGCAGCCGGGACTTGGACACCGGGGAGCTGTTTTTT. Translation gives CASSRDLDTGELFF.

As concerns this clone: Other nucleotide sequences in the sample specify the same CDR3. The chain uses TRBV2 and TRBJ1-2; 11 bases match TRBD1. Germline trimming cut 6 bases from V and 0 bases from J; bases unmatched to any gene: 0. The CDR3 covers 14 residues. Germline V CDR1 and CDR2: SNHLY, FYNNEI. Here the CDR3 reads CASRGQGANYGYTF. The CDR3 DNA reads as TGTGCCAGCAGGGGACAGGGGGCTAACTATGGCTACACCTTC.

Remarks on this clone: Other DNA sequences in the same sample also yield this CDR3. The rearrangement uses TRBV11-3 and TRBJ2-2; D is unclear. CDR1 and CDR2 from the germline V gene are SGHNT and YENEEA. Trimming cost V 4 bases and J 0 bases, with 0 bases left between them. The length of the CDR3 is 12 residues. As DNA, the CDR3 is TGTGCCAGCAGCTCGAACACCGGGGAGCTGTTTTTT. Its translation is CASSSNTGELFF.

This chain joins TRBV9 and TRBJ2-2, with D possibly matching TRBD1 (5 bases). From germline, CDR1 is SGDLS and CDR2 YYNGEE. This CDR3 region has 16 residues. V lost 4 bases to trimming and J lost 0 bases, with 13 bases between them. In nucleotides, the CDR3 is TGTGCCAGCAGCCCGAATCAAGGGGCGAACACCGGGGAGCTGTTTTTT. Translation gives CASSPNQGANTGELFF.